Listed below are T cell receptor beta chains from one sample, sequenced in a study of radiation and T cells in renal cell carcinoma. The table came from immunoSEQ multiplex PCR; TCRdb's copy has only in-frame clones and leaves some out. The sample gives 150,000 or so clones, 87% of which show up once; 10% to 15% is in the top ten. The sequencing used blood, collected from a patient whose treatment included radiotherapy and nephrectomy. The receptors here all came from a woman between 50 and 59 years old with renal cell carcinoma. The CDR3 runs from the conserved cysteine through the conserved F or W. D genes are given only for firm matches. Size tells how often a clone was seen (once, few, many) or the class of an expanded clone, and some rows leave it out.

v_call: TRBV19
clone_size: .
d_call: .
j_call: TRBJ1-2
cdr3_nt: TGTGCCAGTAGTATAGGGACGGCGAATGGCTACACCTTC
cdr3_aa: CASSIGTANGYTF

v_call: TRBV19
clone_size: .
d_call: .
j_call: TRBJ2-2
cdr3_nt: TGTGCCAGTAGTGTCTCACCAGGGGGGAGAACCGGGGAGCTGTTTTTT
cdr3_aa: CASSVSPGGRTGELFF

v_call: TRBV29-1
clone_size: .
d_call: .
j_call: TRBJ2-3
cdr3_nt: TGCAGCGTTGATCCCTCACGGGGAGATACGCAGTATTTT
cdr3_aa: CSVDPSRGDTQYF

v_call: TRBV6-5
clone_size: once
d_call: TRBD1
j_call: TRBJ1-2
cdr3_nt: TGTGCCAGCAGTAGGGACAGCCGAGGTTATGGCTACACCTTC
cdr3_aa: CASSRDSRGYGYTF

v_call: TRBV7-8
clone_size: .
d_call: .
j_call: TRBJ1-1
cdr3_nt: TGTGCCAGCAGCCCCCCAGGTTTTTTCGACGAAGCTTTCTTT
cdr3_aa: CASSPPGFFDEAFF

v_call: TRBV12-5
clone_size: .
d_call: .
j_call: TRBJ1-1
cdr3_nt: TGTGCTAGTGGTCCCGGGGGGATGAACACTGAAGCTTTCTTT
cdr3_aa: CASGPGGMNTEAFF

v_call: TRBV7-9
clone_size: .
d_call: .
j_call: TRBJ1-2
cdr3_nt: TGTGCCAGCAGCCCGGGGATGGGGGTTACCTATGGCTACACCTTC
cdr3_aa: CASSPGMGVTYGYTF

v_call: TRBV5-1
clone_size: .
d_call: .
j_call: TRBJ1-1
cdr3_nt: TGCGCCAGCAGCTTGGGCGGGAGGACTGAAGCTTTCTTT
cdr3_aa: CASSLGGRTEAFF

v_call: TRBV6-5
clone_size: .
d_call: .
j_call: TRBJ2-7
cdr3_nt: TGTGCCAGCAGAGACGACGGAAGCGGCGAGCAGTACTTC
cdr3_aa: CASRDDGSGEQYF

v_call: TRBV11-3
clone_size: .
d_call: .
j_call: TRBJ2-7
cdr3_nt: TGTGCCAGCAGCTTAGGGACGGAACCCTACGAGCAGTACTTC
cdr3_aa: CASSLGTEPYEQYF

v_call: TRBV25-1
clone_size: .
d_call: TRBD1
j_call: TRBJ1-6
cdr3_nt: TGTGCCAGCAGCCCCGGGACAGGGGACAATTCACCCCTCCACTTT
cdr3_aa: CASSPGTGDNSPLHF

v_call: TRBV2
clone_size: .
d_call: .
j_call: TRBJ2-4
cdr3_nt: TGTGCCAGCAGTGAAGGGTACCTAGCCAAAAACATTCAGTACTTC
cdr3_aa: CASSEGYLAKNIQYF

v_call: TRBV5-6
clone_size: .
d_call: TRBD2
j_call: TRBJ2-1
cdr3_nt: TGTGCCAGCATCCCCTCGGGGGGAGGGACCTACAATGAGCAGTTCTTC
cdr3_aa: CASIPSGGGTYNEQFF

v_call: TRBV5-4
clone_size: .
d_call: .
j_call: TRBJ1-6
cdr3_nt: TGTGCCAGCAGCTACAGCCAGGGGATCCATTCACCCCTCCACTTT
cdr3_aa: CASSYSQGIHSPLHF

v_call: TRBV2
clone_size: .
d_call: TRBD1
j_call: TRBJ1-3
cdr3_nt: TGTGCCAGCAGAACCGGGACAGGGGCTGGAAACACCATATATTTT
cdr3_aa: CASRTGTGAGNTIYF

v_call: TRBV19
clone_size: .
d_call: .
j_call: TRBJ1-1
cdr3_nt: TGTGCCAGTAGTCATGGGGGCGTGAACACTGAAGCTTTCTTT
cdr3_aa: CASSHGGVNTEAFF

v_call: TRBV30
clone_size: .
d_call: .
j_call: TRBJ1-4
cdr3_nt: TGTGCCTGGAGTCCCGTGGGGACGTCTAATGAAAAACTGTTTTTT
cdr3_aa: CAWSPVGTSNEKLFF

v_call: TRBV2
clone_size: once
d_call: .
j_call: TRBJ2-5
cdr3_nt: TGTGCCAGCACCCCAGGGAGGGAGACCCAGTACTTC
cdr3_aa: CASTPGRETQYF

v_call: TRBV7-2
clone_size: .
d_call: .
j_call: TRBJ1-2
cdr3_nt: TGTGCCAGCAGCCAGGATACCGGGACCGACGGTGGCTACACCTTC
cdr3_aa: CASSQDTGTDGGYTF

v_call: TRBV19
clone_size: .
d_call: .
j_call: TRBJ1-1
cdr3_nt: TGTGCCAGTAGTCCGGGACCCCAGTCAGTTGCTTTCTTT
cdr3_aa: CASSPGPQSVAFF

v_call: TRBV7-9
clone_size: few
d_call: .
j_call: TRBJ2-3
cdr3_nt: TGTGCCAGCAGCCCACTAGAGTCTACAGATACGCAGTATTTT
cdr3_aa: CASSPLESTDTQYF

v_call: TRBV5-1
clone_size: .
d_call: .
j_call: TRBJ2-2
cdr3_nt: TGCGCCAGCAGCTGGGGCGACAGCCTCAACACCGGGGAGCTGTTTTTT
cdr3_aa: CASSWGDSLNTGELFF

v_call: TRBV9
clone_size: .
d_call: TRBD1
j_call: TRBJ2-1
cdr3_nt: TGTGCCAGCAGCTTCCAGGGGGCTCGGGACAATGAGCAGTTCTTC
cdr3_aa: CASSFQGARDNEQFF

v_call: TRBV20-1
clone_size: .
d_call: .
j_call: TRBJ2-7
cdr3_nt: TGCAGTGCTAGAGTCCACTACGAGCAGTACTTC
cdr3_aa: CSARVHYEQYF

v_call: TRBV9
clone_size: .
d_call: .
j_call: TRBJ1-1
cdr3_nt: TGTGCCAGCAGCGCCCTCACAGGGTCCACTGAAGCTTTCTTT
cdr3_aa: CASSALTGSTEAFF

v_call: TRBV29-1
clone_size: .
d_call: .
j_call: TRBJ2-7
cdr3_nt: TGCAGCGTTGTCGAGACCTACGAGCAGTACTTC
cdr3_aa: CSVVETYEQYF

v_call: TRBV29-1
clone_size: .
d_call: .
j_call: TRBJ2-5
cdr3_nt: TGCAGCGTTGTTCCAGGGGCGTCAAGTAGACAAGAGACCCAGTACTTC
cdr3_aa: CSVVPGASSRQETQYF

v_call: TRBV5-1
clone_size: .
d_call: TRBD1
j_call: TRBJ2-1
cdr3_nt: TGCGCCAGCACCCTGACAGGGGGCGCGATAAATGAGCAGTTCTTC
cdr3_aa: CASTLTGGAINEQFF

v_call: TRBV5-4
clone_size: .
d_call: .
j_call: TRBJ1-1
cdr3_nt: TGTGCCAGCAGCTTGGAAACTGGCAGGTTGAACACTGAAGCTTTCTTT
cdr3_aa: CASSLETGRLNTEAFF

v_call: TRBV7-9
clone_size: once
d_call: TRBD1
j_call: TRBJ1-5
cdr3_nt: TGTGCCAGCAGCTTAGTACCCGGGACAGCCGTTAGCAATCAGCCCCAGCATTTT
cdr3_aa: CASSLVPGTAVSNQPQHF

v_call: TRBV6-4
clone_size: .
d_call: .
j_call: TRBJ1-2
cdr3_nt: TGTGCCAGCAGTTACCAAGCAGGATTAAACTATGGCTACACCTTC
cdr3_aa: CASSYQAGLNYGYTF

v_call: TRBV11-2
clone_size: .
d_call: .
j_call: TRBJ2-5
cdr3_nt: TGTGCCAGCAGCTTAGATGGGGGCGGGAACCACTTC
cdr3_aa: CASSLDGGGNHF

v_call: TRBV19
clone_size: .
d_call: .
j_call: TRBJ1-5
cdr3_nt: TGTGCCAGCTCGGGCGGTCATAGCAATCAGCCCCAGCATTTT
cdr3_aa: CASSGGHSNQPQHF

v_call: TRBV30
clone_size: .
d_call: .
j_call: TRBJ2-1
cdr3_nt: TGTGCCTGTAGTAGGGGGACTCCCTACAATGAGCAGTTCTTC
cdr3_aa: CACSRGTPYNEQFF

v_call: TRBV30
clone_size: .
d_call: .
j_call: TRBJ1-4
cdr3_nt: TGTGCCTTGCCGGGAAAACTGTTTTTT
cdr3_aa: CALPGKLFF

v_call: TRBV7-2
clone_size: .
d_call: .
j_call: TRBJ2-7
cdr3_nt: TGTGCCAGCAGCTTAATTGTTTTTTGGGGTCTTCACTACGAGCAGTACTTC
cdr3_aa: CASSLIVFWGLHYEQYF

v_call: TRBV4-3
clone_size: .
d_call: .
j_call: TRBJ1-6
cdr3_nt: TGCGCCAGCAGCCAACACCCAGTCAGGGTTGGGAATTCACCCCTCCACTTT
cdr3_aa: CASSQHPVRVGNSPLHF

v_call: TRBV6-5
clone_size: .
d_call: .
j_call: TRBJ2-7
cdr3_nt: TGTGCCAGCAGTTACCCACCCAGGGACTACGAGCAGTACTTC
cdr3_aa: CASSYPPRDYEQYF

v_call: TRBV7-2
clone_size: .
d_call: .
j_call: TRBJ2-1
cdr3_nt: TGTGCCAGCAGCAGAGACAATGAGCAGTTCTTC
cdr3_aa: CASSRDNEQFF

v_call: TRBV6-1
clone_size: .
d_call: TRBD2
j_call: TRBJ2-3
cdr3_nt: TGTGCCAGCAGTGTGGGGACTAGTATGTATTTT
cdr3_aa: CASSVGTSMYF

v_call: TRBV5-1
clone_size: .
d_call: TRBD1
j_call: TRBJ1-6
cdr3_nt: TGCGCCAGCAGCTTGGCAGGGACAGCAAATTCACCCCTCCACTTT
cdr3_aa: CASSLAGTANSPLHF

v_call: TRBV5-6
clone_size: .
d_call: TRBD2
j_call: TRBJ2-7
cdr3_nt: TGTGCCAGCAACAAAAGTCCCGAACTAGCGGGGGGGCCCCAGCAGTACTTC
cdr3_aa: CASNKSPELAGGPQQYF

v_call: TRBV19
clone_size: .
d_call: .
j_call: TRBJ2-2
cdr3_nt: TGTGCCAGTAGTATATTCGCAGGGGCGAACACCGGGGAGCTGTTTTTT
cdr3_aa: CASSIFAGANTGELFF

v_call: TRBV6-4
clone_size: once
d_call: .
j_call: TRBJ1-4
cdr3_nt: TGTGCCAGCAAACCAGGTCCCCACTACGTTAAAACTAATGAAAAACTGTTTTTT
cdr3_aa: CASKPGPHYVKTNEKLFF

v_call: TRBV6-6
clone_size: once
d_call: .
j_call: TRBJ2-7
cdr3_nt: TGTGCCAGCAGTCCACAGGGCTACGAGCAGTACTTC
cdr3_aa: CASSPQGYEQYF

v_call: TRBV12-5
clone_size: .
d_call: .
j_call: TRBJ1-3
cdr3_nt: TGTGCTAGTGGTTTGACAGGCTCTGGAAACACCATATATTTT
cdr3_aa: CASGLTGSGNTIYF

v_call: TRBV18
clone_size: .
d_call: .
j_call: TRBJ1-1
cdr3_nt: TGTGCCAGCTCACAGTCGACAGGCGAAAACACTGAAGCTTTCTTT
cdr3_aa: CASSQSTGENTEAFF

v_call: TRBV5-5
clone_size: .
d_call: .
j_call: TRBJ1-4
cdr3_nt: TGTGCCAGCAGCTTGGTAGTCTCCGGGGCGACTAATGAAAAACTGTTTTTT
cdr3_aa: CASSLVVSGATNEKLFF

v_call: TRBV7-9
clone_size: .
d_call: .
j_call: TRBJ2-3
cdr3_nt: TGTGCCAGCAGCTTAGGCCTAGCCTATTCGGCGCAGTATTTT
cdr3_aa: CASSLGLAYSAQYF

v_call: TRBV6-5
clone_size: .
d_call: TRBD1
j_call: TRBJ1-2
cdr3_nt: TGTGCCAGCAGTTCCCCGGGACAGGGCGGAGGCTACACCTTC
cdr3_aa: CASSSPGQGGGYTF

v_call: TRBV7-2
clone_size: .
d_call: .
j_call: TRBJ2-5
cdr3_nt: TGTGCCAGCAGCTTATGGCGGGTAGGAGGTTTTGAGACCCAGTACTTC
cdr3_aa: CASSLWRVGGFETQYF

v_call: TRBV7-3
clone_size: .
d_call: .
j_call: TRBJ2-1
cdr3_nt: TGTGCCAGCAGCTCCTCAGGGGACCATGAGCAGTTCTTC
cdr3_aa: CASSSSGDHEQFF

v_call: TRBV5-1
clone_size: .
d_call: .
j_call: TRBJ1-1
cdr3_nt: TGCGCCAGCAGCTTGACAGGGATGAACACTGAAGCTTTCTTT
cdr3_aa: CASSLTGMNTEAFF